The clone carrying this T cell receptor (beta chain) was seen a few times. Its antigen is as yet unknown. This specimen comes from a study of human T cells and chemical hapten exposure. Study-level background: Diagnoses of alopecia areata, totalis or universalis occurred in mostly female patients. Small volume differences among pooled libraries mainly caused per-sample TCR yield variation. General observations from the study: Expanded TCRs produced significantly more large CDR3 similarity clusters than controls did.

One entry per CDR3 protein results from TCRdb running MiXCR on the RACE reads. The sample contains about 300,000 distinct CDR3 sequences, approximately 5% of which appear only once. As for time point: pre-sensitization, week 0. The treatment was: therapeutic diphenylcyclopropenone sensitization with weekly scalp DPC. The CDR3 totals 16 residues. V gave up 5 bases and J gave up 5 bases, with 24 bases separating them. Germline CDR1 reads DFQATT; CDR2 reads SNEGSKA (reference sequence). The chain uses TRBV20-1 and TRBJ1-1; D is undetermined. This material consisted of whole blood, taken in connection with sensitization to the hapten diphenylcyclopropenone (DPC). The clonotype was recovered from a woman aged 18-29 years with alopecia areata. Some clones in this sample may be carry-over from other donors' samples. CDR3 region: CSAPTAAAGVLTEAFF. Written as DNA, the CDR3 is TGCAGTGCTCCCACGGCCGCTGCTGGGGTTTTGACTGAAGCTTTCTTT.